The 7 T cell receptor beta chains in this list originate from one sample, sequenced in a study of PD-L1 blockade in urothelial cancer. Indicated time point: pretreatment peripheral blood. Sequencing used immunoSEQ multiplex PCR; TCRdb keeps in-frame clones, though not all of them. The table has tens of thousands of clones, over 75% seen once; the top ten hold around 15%. This sample comprised PBMCs, obtained around atezolizumab (anti-PD-L1) treatment. All receptors derive from a man between 60 and 70 years old with urothelial cancer.

This clone was counted a few times. This sample includes further DNA sequences coding for the same CDR3. The chain has TRBV29-1 and TRBJ2-3; TRBD2 matches at 7 bases. J was trimmed by 3 bases and V by 1 base; bases with no gene match: 4. This CDR3 is built from 14 residues. Germline CDR1 SQVTM, CDR2 ANQGSEA. The CDR3 reads CSVEGPGGTDTQYF. CDR3 in DNA: TGCAGCGTTGAAGGGCCCGGGGGGACAGATACGCAGTATTTT.

The chain carries TRBV27 and TRBJ2-1, with D possibly TRBD1 on 6 matching bases. V lost 6 bases and J lost 2, with 11 bases in between. This CDR3 is built from 14 residues. Germline V lookup: CDR1 MNHEY, CDR2 SMNVEV (reference sequence). The CDR3 loop reads CASRGQGPYNEQFF. CDR3 bases: TGTGCCAGCAGAGGTCAGGGGCCCTACAATGAGCAGTTCTTC.

The rearrangement links TRBV15 to TRBJ2-3; 14 nucleotides line up with TRBD2. Germline V gene lookup returns CDR1 LNHNV and CDR2 YYDKDF (reference sequence). J was trimmed by 6 bases and V by 2 bases; bases with no gene match: 4. The CDR3 covers 16 residues. CDR3 in amino acids: CATSRRLAGGGDTQYF. CDR3 DNA sequence: TGTGCCACCAGCAGAAGACTAGCGGGAGGGGGCGATACGCAGTATTTT.

CDR3 sequence (DNA): TGTGCCAGCAGCCGACTCGGACCAGCGGCCCCTCAGCCCCAGCATTTT. It encodes CASSRLGPAAPQPQHF. This chain connects TRBV16 to TRBJ1-5, with D unresolved. V lost 4 bases and J lost 6, with 19 bases in between. The CDR3 spans 16 residues. Looked up from germline, CDR1 is KGHSY and CDR2 is FQNENV.

The rearrangement uses TRBV6-1 and TRBJ1-3; D gene unclear. The V gene's germline CDR1 is MNHNS and CDR2 SASEGT. The CDR3 sequence is 13 residues long. V was clipped by 6 bases and J by 1 base, with 7 bases between them. The CDR3 reads CASSSGSGNTIYF. DNA of the CDR3: TGTGCCAGCAGCTCCGGGTCTGGAAACACCATATATTTT.

The chain recombines TRBV7-2 with TRBJ2-7; 8 nucleotides agree with TRBD1. With V trimmed by 8 bases and J by 3 bases, 9 bases remained unmatched. CDR3 length: 14 residues. CDR1 and CDR2 (germline): SGHTA, FQGNSA. In nucleotides, the CDR3 is TGTGCCAGCTCCTCCGGGACAGGCTACTACGAGCAGTACTTC. Amino acids: CASSSGTGYYEQYF.

This clone has only a few counts. The chain recombines TRBV30 with TRBJ1-6; weak D call: TRBD1 (5 bases). The germline V and J ends were trimmed by 0 bases and 10 bases, with 13 bases remaining between them. The CDR3 contains 14 residues. Per the germline V gene, CDR1 is GTSNPN and CDR2 is SVGIG (reference sequence). The CDR3 coding sequence is TGTGCCTGGAGTGTAGGGGATTTGGGGTCACCCCTCCACTTT. It specifies CAWSVGDLGSPLHF.